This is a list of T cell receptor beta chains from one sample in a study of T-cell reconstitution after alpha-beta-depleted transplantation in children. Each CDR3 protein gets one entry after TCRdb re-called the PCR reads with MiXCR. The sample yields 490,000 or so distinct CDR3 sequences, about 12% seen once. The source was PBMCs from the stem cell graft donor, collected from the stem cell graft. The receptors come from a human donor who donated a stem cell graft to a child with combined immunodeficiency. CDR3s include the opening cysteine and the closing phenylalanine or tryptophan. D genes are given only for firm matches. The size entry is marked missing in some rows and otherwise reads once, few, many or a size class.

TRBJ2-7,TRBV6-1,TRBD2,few,CATRATAGGPYEQYF,TGTGCCACCCGAGCGACAGCGGGGGGGCCCTACGAGCAGTACTTC
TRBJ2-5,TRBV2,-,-,CASGRLTSTQETQYF,TGTGCCAGCGGTCGACTAACTAGCACTCAAGAGACCCAGTACTTC
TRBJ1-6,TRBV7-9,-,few,CASSPQNSPLHF,TGTGCCAGCAGCCCACAAAATTCACCCCTCCACTTT
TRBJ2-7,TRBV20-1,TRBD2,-,CSALAGGPIYEQYF,TGCAGTGCTCTAGCGGGAGGGCCTATCTACGAGCAGTACTTC
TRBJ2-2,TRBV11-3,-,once,CASRPGEATGELFF,TGTGCCAGCAGACCAGGGGAAGCTACCGGGGAGCTGTTTTTT
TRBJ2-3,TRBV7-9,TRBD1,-,CASSFVGTADTQYF,TGTGCCAGCAGCTTCGTAGGGACAGCAGATACGCAGTATTTT
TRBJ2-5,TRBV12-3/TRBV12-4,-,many,CASSLMGRGRETQYF,TGTGCCAGCAGTTTAATGGGCAGGGGAAGAGAGACCCAGTACTTC
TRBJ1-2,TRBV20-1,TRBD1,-,CSARPPGQGAHGYTF,TGCAGTGCTAGACCTCCGGGACAGGGGGCCCATGGCTACACCTTC
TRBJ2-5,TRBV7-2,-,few,CASSLALETQYF,TGTGCCAGCAGCTTAGCGCTAGAGACCCAGTACTTC
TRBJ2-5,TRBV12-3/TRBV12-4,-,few,CASSPFRVETQYF,TGTGCCAGCAGTCCTTTCCGGGTGGAGACCCAGTACTTC
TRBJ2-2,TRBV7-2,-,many,CASSRQGGTGELFF,TGTGCCAGCAGCCGACAGGGAGGAACCGGGGAGCTGTTTTTT
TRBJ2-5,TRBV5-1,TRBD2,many,CASSQLAGATTIQETQYF,TGCGCCAGCAGCCAACTAGCGGGGGCGACCACAATCCAAGAGACCCAGTACTTC
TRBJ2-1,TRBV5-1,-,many,CASSLGARSSYNEQFF,TGCGCCAGCAGCTTGGGAGCCAGGAGCTCCTACAATGAGCAGTTCTTC
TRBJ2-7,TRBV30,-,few,CAWSESGSYEQYF,TGTGCCTGGAGCGAGAGCGGGTCCTACGAGCAGTACTTC
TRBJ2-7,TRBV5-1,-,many,CASSFLDRSYEQYF,TGCGCCAGCAGCTTTTTAGACAGGTCCTACGAGCAGTACTTC
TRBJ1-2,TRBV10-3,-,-,CAISEKRSGYGYTF,TGTGCCATCAGTGAGAAACGGTCAGGCTATGGCTACACCTTC
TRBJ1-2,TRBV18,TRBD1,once,CASSPEGQGWYGYTF,TGTGCCAGCTCACCAGAGGGACAGGGATGGTATGGCTACACCTTC
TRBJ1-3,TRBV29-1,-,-,CSVEELSGNTIYF,TGCAGCGTTGAAGAGCTCTCTGGAAACACCATATATTTT
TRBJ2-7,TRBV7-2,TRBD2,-,CASSLVVTSGSYEQYF,TGTGCCAGCAGCTTAGTCGTTACTAGCGGGTCCTACGAGCAGTACTTC
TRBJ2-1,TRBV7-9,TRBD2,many,CASSSLAGGPYNEQFF,TGTGCCAGCAGCTCCCTAGCGGGAGGGCCGTACAATGAGCAGTTCTTC
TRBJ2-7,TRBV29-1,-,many,CSAQQGTSSQQYF,TGCAGCGCCCAACAGGGAACGAGCAGCCAGCAGTACTTC
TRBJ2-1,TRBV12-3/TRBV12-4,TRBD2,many,CASSSSTSGDNEQFF,TGTGCCAGCAGTTCGTCAACTAGCGGGGACAATGAGCAGTTCTTC
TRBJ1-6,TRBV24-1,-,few,CATSADETPGSPLHF,TGTGCCACCAGCGCCGATGAGACCCCGGGTTCACCCCTCCACTTT
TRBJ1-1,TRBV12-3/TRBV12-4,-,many,CASSSRSRDKCCEAFF,TGTGCCAGCAGTTCGAGGAGCCGGGACAAGTGTTGTGAAGCTTTCTTT
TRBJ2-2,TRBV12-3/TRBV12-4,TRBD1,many,CASSRTTGTGVLWDTGELFF,TGTGCCAGCAGTCGGACCACCGGGACAGGGGTATTATGGGACACCGGGGAGCTGTTTTTT
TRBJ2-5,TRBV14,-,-,CASSPPFGLGGETQYF,TGTGCCAGCAGCCCCCCGTTCGGGCTCGGAGGAGAGACCCAGTACTTC
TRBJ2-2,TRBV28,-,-,CASSLGNRPTGELFF,TGTGCCAGCAGTTTAGGCAACCGGCCTACCGGGGAGCTGTTTTTT
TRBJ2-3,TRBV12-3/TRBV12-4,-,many,CASSLAAPARGQYF,TGTGCCAGCAGTTTAGCTGCCCCGGCACGTGGGCAGTATTTT
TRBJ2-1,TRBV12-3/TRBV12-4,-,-,CASSLDSLKQQFF,TGTGCCAGCAGTTTAGACAGCCTGAAGCAGCAGTTCTTC
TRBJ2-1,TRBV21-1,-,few,CASSKGASGSFEQFF,TGTGCCAGCAGCAAAGGGGCTAGCGGGAGTTTTGAGCAGTTCTTC
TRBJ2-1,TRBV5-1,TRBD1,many,CASSLGQGVYNEQFF,TGCGCCAGCAGCTTGGGACAGGGGGTCTACAATGAGCAGTTCTTC
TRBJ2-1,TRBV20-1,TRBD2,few,CSAVPLAGYYNEQFF,TGCAGTGCTGTCCCCCTAGCGGGATATTACAATGAGCAGTTCTTC
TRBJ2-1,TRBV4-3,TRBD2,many,CASSQDWLAGGNEQFF,TGCGCCAGCAGCCAAGACTGGCTAGCGGGAGGTAATGAGCAGTTCTTC
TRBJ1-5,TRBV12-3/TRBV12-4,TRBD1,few,CASSPAGGDNQPQHF,TGTGCCAGCAGCCCCGCAGGGGGTGACAATCAGCCCCAGCATTTT
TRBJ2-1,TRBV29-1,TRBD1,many,CSVDSGTGVNEQFF,TGCAGCGTTGATAGTGGGACAGGGGTAAATGAGCAGTTCTTC
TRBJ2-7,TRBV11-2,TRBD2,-,CAISPAPTSGGSYEQYF,TGTGCCATCAGCCCCGCCCCGACTAGCGGGGGTTCCTACGAGCAGTACTTC
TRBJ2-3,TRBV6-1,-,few,CASSQTATDTQYF,TGTGCCAGCAGTCAGACAGCCACAGATACGCAGTATTTT
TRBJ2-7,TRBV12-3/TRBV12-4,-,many,CASSLSRVSSYEQYF,TGTGCCAGCAGTCTCTCCAGGGTGTCCTCCTACGAGCAGTACTTC
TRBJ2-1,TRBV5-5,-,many,CASSGTTTWSSYNEQFF,TGTGCCAGCAGTGGTACTACAACCTGGAGCTCCTACAATGAGCAGTTCTTC